The 25 T cell receptor beta chains given below trace back to one sample, sequenced in a study of shared clonotypes between healthy human individuals. Using immunoSEQ multiplex PCR, the repertoire was profiled, and TCRdb retains in-frame clones only, with some absent. The sample yields approximately 720,000 clones, 92% seen once. Naive CD8 populations comprised CD45RO-negative cells positively selected for CCR7, excluding terminally differentiated effector memory CD45RA+ cells. The sequenced sample consisted of naive CD8+ T cells sorted from blood. The receptors were gathered from a man aged 30 to 39 in good health.

The chain combines TRBV5-8 with TRBJ2-4; 9 nucleotides match TRBD1. In germline, CDR1 is SGHTS, CDR2 YDEGEE. V was clipped by 5 bases and J by 2 bases; unmatched bases: 11. The CDR3 has 17 residues. Written as DNA, the CDR3 is TGTGCCAGCAGGGGGACAGGGTTCAGCGGGTCCAAAAACATTCAGTACTTC. The encoded protein is CASRGTGFSGSKNIQYF.

This rearrangement joins TRBV6-6 to TRBJ2-7; D is perhaps TRBD1 (6 bases). V shed 4 bases and J shed 0 bases, with 10 bases lying between them. This CDR3 region has 14 residues. CDR1 is MNHNY, CDR2 SVGAGI, per germline (reference sequence). This CDR3 reads CASSSTGSSYEQYF. Here the CDR3 DNA reads TGTGCCAGCAGTTCTACAGGGAGCTCCTACGAGCAGTACTTC.

This chain uses TRBV19 with TRBJ1-5, with 11 bases that match TRBD1. The CDR3 sequence is 15 residues long. Germline CDR1 and CDR2: LNHDA and SQIVND (reference sequence). V was pared by 5 bases and J by 7 bases, with 7 bases of the junction left unmatched. CDR3: CASSLSGQGAQPQHF. Written as DNA, the CDR3 is TGTGCCAGTAGTCTCTCCGGACAGGGGGCCCAGCCCCAGCATTTT.

In this sample, this clone turned up once. The sample holds other DNA sequences that translate to the same CDR3. V and J are TRBV10-3 and TRBJ2-7; TRBD2 aligns across 11 bases. Germline CDR1 and CDR2: ENHRY and SYGVKD. CDR3 length: 15 residues. V dropped 6 bases and J dropped 0; count of bases not matched to a gene: 4. The CDR3 is CAISGTSGNSYEQYF. In DNA, the CDR3 is TGTGCCATCAGCGGGACTAGCGGAAACTCCTACGAGCAGTACTTC.

The J gene is TRBJ2-3, the V gene TRBV9, with 7 positions matching TRBD1. CDR3 length equals 15 residues. V dropped 2 bases and J dropped 0; count of bases not matched to a gene: 3. Per the germline V gene, CDR1 is SGDLS and CDR2 is YYNGEE. The CDR3 DNA reads as TGTGCCAGCAGCGTCCAGGGGGTAAGCACAGATACGCAGTATTTT. Translating it yields CASSVQGVSTDTQYF.

J is TRBJ2-5 and V is TRBV7-9; D might be TRBD2 (6 bases). The germline V gene encodes CDR1 SEHNR and CDR2 FQNEAQ (reference sequence). Trimming took 4 bases from V and 0 from J, leaving 21 bases between them. The CDR3 has 18 residues. This CDR3 reads CASSSAGRASLDQETQYF. The CDR3 nucleotides are TGTGCCAGCAGCTCTGCGGGAAGGGCCTCACTAGACCAAGAGACCCAGTACTTC.

This chain joins TRBV29-1 and TRBJ2-5, with unresolved D. The CDR3 sequence is 12 residues long. The V gene's germline CDR1 is SQVTM and CDR2 ANQGSEA. V dropped 4 bases and J dropped 5 bases, with 11 bases sitting between them. The CDR3 sequence: CSVVIERETQYF. The CDR3 nucleotides are TGCAGCGTTGTAATAGAACGGGAGACCCAGTACTTC.

The chain is built from TRBV29-1 and TRBJ2-1; D not certain. V was clipped by 1 base and J by 0 bases, with 13 bases between them. The CDR3 is made up of 16 amino acids. CDR1 is SQVTM and CDR2 is ANQGSEA in the germline V gene. The CDR3 protein is CSVEVETVFSYNEQFF. The CDR3, as DNA: TGCAGCGTTGAAGTCGAAACTGTATTCTCCTACAATGAGCAGTTCTTC.

This chain links TRBV6-5 with TRBJ1-5; 7 nucleotides line up with TRBD1. With V trimmed by 5 bases and J by 0 bases, 4 bases remained unmatched. This CDR3 is 15 amino acids long. The germline V gene encodes CDR1 MNHEY and CDR2 SVGAGI. The CDR3 loop reads CASSHRDSSNQPQHF. The CDR3 DNA follows: TGTGCCAGCAGTCACCGGGACAGTAGCAATCAGCCCCAGCATTTT.

The V and J genes are TRBV28 and TRBJ2-3, with 8 bases fitting TRBD1. The CDR3 totals 15 residues. Germline V gene data show CDR1 as MDHEN and CDR2 as SYDVKM. With V trimmed by 6 bases and J by 0 bases, 5 bases remained unmatched. CDR3: CASSPDRASTDTQYF. The CDR3 nucleotides are TGTGCCAGCAGCCCGGACAGGGCTAGCACAGATACGCAGTATTTT.

The chain combines TRBV27 with TRBJ2-2, with 14 bases fitting TRBD2. CDR1 and CDR2 (germline): MNHEY, SMNVEV (reference sequence). The CDR3 totals 18 residues. V was pared by 3 bases and J by 4 bases, with 7 bases of the junction left unmatched. CDR3 region: CASSFLTSGRAITGELFF. The CDR3 DNA reads TGTGCCAGCAGTTTCCTGACTAGCGGGAGGGCCATCACCGGGGAGCTGTTTTTT.

The rearrangement links TRBV2 to TRBJ2-1; 8 bases are a match to TRBD2. Germline CDR1 reads SNHLY; CDR2 reads FYNNEI. The J segment lost 5 bases and the V segment lost 3 bases, leaving 12 bases of the junction unmatched. The length of the CDR3 is 17 residues. CDR3 sequence (DNA): TGTGCCAGCAGTGATCCCAGGGAGCGGGAGCCCAACAATGAGCAGTTCTTC. It codes for CASSDPREREPNNEQFF. The whole variable domain, filled in from reference TRBV2 and TRBJ2-1, reads EPEVTQTPSHQVTQMGQEVILRCVPISNHLYFYWYRQILGQKVEFLVSFYNNEISEKSEIFDDQFSVERPDGSNFTLKIRSTKLEDSAMYFCASSDPREREPNNEQFFGPGTRLTVL.

The gene calls are TRBV9 and TRBJ2-2, with 9 positions matching TRBD2. CDR1 is SGDLS, CDR2 YYNGEE, per germline. This CDR3 comprises 14 residues. Trimming removed 5 bases from V and 4 bases from J; junction bases left unmatched: 3. CDR3 sequence (DNA): TGTGCCAGCAGTACGACTAGCGGCACCGGGGAGCTGTTTTTT. This gives the protein CASSTTSGTGELFF.

This chain connects TRBV5-1 to TRBJ2-1, with TRBD2 as a possible D gene (5 bases). The CDR3 runs 14 residues. Germline V gene sequence: CDR1 SGHRS, CDR2 YFSETQ. Trimming stripped 5 bases from V and 0 bases from J, with 9 bases between. CDR3 sequence: CASRTLASYNEQFF. CDR3 nucleotides: TGCGCCAGCAGGACTCTAGCCTCCTACAATGAGCAGTTCTTC.

About this clone itself: Mismatch with germline at one junction end may stem from a read error. V is TRBV7-7 and J is TRBJ2-5; 9 nucleotides line up with TRBD2. Germline lookup yields CDR1 SSHAT and CDR2 FNYEAQ (reference sequence). The CDR3 length is 19 residues. The CDR3 is CASSLDPLRGRAPWETQYF. CDR3 in DNA: TGTGCTAGCAGCTTAGATCCCTTACGCGGGAGGGCCCCATGGGAGACCCAGTACTTC.

V gene TRBV7-9 combines with J gene TRBJ1-2, with a possible D match to TRBD1 (6 bases). CDR1 is SEHNR and CDR2 is FQNEAQ in the germline V gene (reference sequence). The CDR3 is 18 amino acids. V was shortened by 0 bases and J by 0 bases, with 17 bases between the two germline ends. Written as DNA, the CDR3 is TGTGCCAGCAGCTTAGCGTCGGCAGGGGTTGGAGCTAACTATGGCTACACCTTC. This translates into CASSLASAGVGANYGYTF.

The sample holds a few counts of this clone. The chain combines TRBV29-1 with TRBJ2-7; no definite D call. V was trimmed by 5 bases and J by 0 bases, leaving 11 bases between them. The CDR3 contains 13 residues. The germline gives CDR1 SQVTM, CDR2 ANQGSEA. In nucleotides, the CDR3 is TGCAGCGTTCAGGAGACGGACTCCTACGAGCAGTACTTC. Protein sequence: CSVQETDSYEQYF.

This chain links TRBV5-1 with TRBJ2-3, with D possibly being TRBD2 (6 bases). Germline CDR1 and CDR2: SGHRS and YFSETQ. Trimming removed 0 bases from V and 2 bases from J, with 10 bases in between. The CDR3 is made up of 15 amino acids. The DNA for the CDR3 is TGCGCCAGCAGCTTGGAACTAGCCACCACAGATACGCAGTATTTT. Translating gives CASSLELATTDTQYF.

The chain joins TRBV27 to TRBJ2-7, with TRBD1 matching over 10 bases. CDR3 length equals 14 residues. Looked up from germline, CDR1 is MNHEY and CDR2 is SMNVEV (reference sequence). V shed 5 bases, J shed 4 bases, and the junction held 5 bases outside the gene matches. In DNA form, the CDR3 reads TGTGCCAGCAGTATGACAGGGGGCGTATACGAGCAGTACTTC. It encodes CASSMTGGVYEQYF.

The rearrangement joins TRBV7-9 to TRBJ2-1, with TRBD2 matching over 7 bases. Trimming took 3 bases from V and 10 from J; bases not matched to a gene: 6. The germline V gene encodes CDR1 SEHNR and CDR2 FQNEAQ (reference sequence). The CDR3 totals 13 residues. CDR3 in amino acids: CASSLGGRVEQFF. CDR3 DNA: TGTGCCAGCAGCTTGGGAGGGCGGGTGGAGCAGTTCTTC.

The gene calls are TRBV1 and TRBJ2-7; the table calls TRBD2, which could not be checked here. TRBV1 is tagged as a pseudogene. This CDR3 region has 17 residues. This chain's CDR3 is CTSSQDRVAGKRHEQYF. Here the CDR3 DNA reads TGCACCAGCAGCCAAGACCGAGTAGCGGGAAAGAGACACGAGCAGTACTTC.

The chain employs TRBV7-6 and TRBJ2-5; 10 nucleotides agree with TRBD1. J lost 7 bases, V lost 1 base, and 18 bases had no gene match. The germline V gene has CDR1 SGHVS and CDR2 FNYEAQ. The CDR3 spans 19 residues. Here the CDR3 DNA reads TGTGCCAGCAGCTTAGTTGGGACAGGGGCCTCCGGCATTCGAGGGACCCAGTACTTC. Amino acids: CASSLVGTGASGIRGTQYF.

The chain links TRBV11-2 to TRBJ2-7, with TRBD1 matching over 7 bases. Germline CDR1 and CDR2: SGHAT and FQNNGV. The V and J ends lost 5 bases and 2 bases, in that order; junction bases with no gene match: 6. The CDR3 is 14 residues long. The CDR3 region is CASSRRGSPYEQYF. CDR3 bases: TGTGCCAGCAGCCGCAGGGGGTCTCCCTACGAGCAGTACTTC. Combining the CDR3 with reference TRBV11-2 and TRBJ2-7 gives the whole variable domain EAGVAQSPRYKIIEKRQSVAFWCNPISGHATLYWYQQILGQGPKLLIQFQNNGVVDDSQLPKDRFSAERLKGVDSTLKIQPAKLEDSAVYLCASSRRGSPYEQYFGPGTRLTVT.

CDR3 protein: CASSESGALGMDEQFF. The CDR3 DNA sequence: TGTGCCAGCAGTGAGTCGGGGGCCCTTGGGATGGATGAGCAGTTCTTC. The chain employs TRBV2 and TRBJ2-1; D might be TRBD1 or TRBD2, each matching 6 bases. The CDR3 loop spans 16 amino acids. V lost 3 bases and J lost 8, with 20 bases in between. CDR1 is SNHLY and CDR2 is FYNNEI in the germline V gene.

The chain links TRBV19 to TRBJ1-5; unclear D gene. Looked up from germline, CDR1 is LNHDA and CDR2 is SQIVND (reference sequence). The CDR3 runs to 13 residues. Trimming pared 5 bases from V and 7 bases from J, leaving 12 bases between. In DNA, the CDR3 is TGTGCCAGTAGTCCCCCGGAAGAGCAGCCCCAGCATTTT. As protein: CASSPPEEQPQHF.